One and the same sample provided the 16 T cell receptor beta chains below, sequenced in a study of metastatic and nonmetastatic thyroid tumors. Thyroid surgery had not been preceded by any treatment in any patient. TCRdb re-called clones from the PCR reads using MiXCR. The table includes 6,600 or so clones, approximately 28% detected once. The material sequenced was adjacent normal tissue. The receptors shown here come from a female donor with papillary thyroid cancer or a benign thyroid nodule (not recorded which). Some clones in this sample may be carry-over from other donors' samples.

The V gene is TRBV28, the J gene TRBJ2-7; the D gene is possibly TRBD1 (6 bases). The length of the CDR3 is 14 residues. Trimming removed 8 bases at V and 0 bases at J, with 14 bases between. The germline gives CDR1 MDHEN, CDR2 SYDVKM. The CDR3 DNA reads as TGTGCCAGCCGGACAGCCCCTAGCTCCTACGAGCAGTACTTC. Protein product: CASRTAPSSYEQYF.

V and J are TRBV12-3 or TRBV12-4 and TRBJ2-7; D call uncertain. V dropped 0 bases and J dropped 2 bases, with 20 bases sitting between them. The CDR3 has 18 residues. CDR3 DNA: TGTGCCAGCAGTTTAGCGCCCAGGCCGGTCATCAGGCCCTACGAGCAGTACTTC. Translation: CASSLAPRPVIRPYEQYF.

This clone was recorded a few times. The chain couples TRBV18 to TRBJ2-1, with 7 bases aligning to TRBD2. The germline V gene has CDR1 KGHSH and CDR2 LQKENI. The CDR3 is 15 amino acids. V shed 5 bases and J 5 bases; nucleotides not matched to a gene: 9. The CDR3 loop reads CASSSLAESNNEQFF. The CDR3 nucleotides are TGTGCCAGCTCATCGCTAGCGGAGTCTAACAATGAGCAGTTCTTC.

This clone was recorded a few times. The CDR3 bases are TGTGCCAGCAGACCCGGGACAGGCCCCTCCTACGAGCAGTACTTC. Residues: CASRPGTGPSYEQYF. The rearrangement uses TRBV6-1 and TRBJ2-7; 8 positions match TRBD1. CDR1 is MNHNS and CDR2 is SASEGT in the germline V gene. CDR3 length: 15 amino acids. V was pared by 6 bases and J by 0 bases, with 7 bases of the junction left unmatched.

This chain joins TRBV7-7 and TRBJ2-7; D may match TRBD1 or TRBD2 (5 bases each). This CDR3 contains 15 residues. Germline V gene data show CDR1 as SSHAT and CDR2 as FNYEAQ (reference sequence). Written as DNA, the CDR3 is TGTGCTAGCTTTCGTGAGGACCGGGGCCCCTACGAGCAGTACTTC. It yields the protein CASFREDRGPYEQYF. Filled out from reference TRBV7-7 and TRBJ2-7, the complete variable domain reads GAGVSQSPRYKVTKRGQDVTLRCDPISSHATLYWYQQALGQGPEFLTYFNYEAQPDKSGLPSDRFSAERPEGSISTLTIQRTEQRDSAMYRCASFREDRGPYEQYFGPGTRLTVT.

By share, this clone counts as large. The chain uses TRBV12-3 or TRBV12-4 and TRBJ1-6; no clear D gene. Trimming cost V 5 bases and J 8 bases, with 16 bases left between them. The CDR3 extends over 15 amino acids. The chain's CDR3 is CASSPEGSWDSPLHF. DNA for the CDR3: TGTGCCAGCAGTCCGGAGGGAAGTTGGGATTCACCCCTCCACTTT.

CDR3 sequence (DNA): TGTGCCAGCAGTTACTACAGGGGGGGGGAGACCCAGTACTTC. It encodes CASSYYRGGETQYF. The chain combines TRBV6-2 or TRBV6-3 with TRBJ2-5; D is perhaps TRBD1 (8 bases). The germline V and J ends were trimmed by 1 base and 5 bases, with 11 bases remaining between them. The CDR3 consists of 14 residues. Germline V gene data show CDR1 as MNHEY and CDR2 as SVGEGT.

This chain links TRBV9 with TRBJ2-7, with 10 bases that match TRBD1. The CDR3 extends over 16 amino acids. Germline V gene data show CDR1 as SGDLS and CDR2 as YYNGEE. V was clipped by 4 bases and J by 6 bases; unmatched bases: 13. The CDR3 bases are TGTGCCAGCAGCCCCCACCCTTTAGGACAGGGGGGCGAGCAGTACTTC. It codes for CASSPHPLGQGGEQYF. The whole variable domain, filled in from reference TRBV9 and TRBJ2-7, reads DSGVTQTPKHLITATGQRVTLRCSPRSGDLSVYWYQQSLDQGLQFLIQYYNGEERAKGNILERFSAQQFPDLHSELNLSSLELGDSALYFCASSPHPLGQGGEQYFGPGTRLTVT.

The J gene is TRBJ2-7, the V gene TRBV27; D perhaps matches TRBD2 (5 bases). V shed 4 bases and J shed 7 bases, with 17 bases lying between them. The CDR3 has 14 residues. Germline V gene sequence: CDR1 MNHEY, CDR2 SMNVEV (reference sequence). CDR3 DNA: TGTGCCAGCAGTTCCACTACTAGGGTGAGGGAGCAGTACTTC. Encoded protein: CASSSTTRVREQYF.

This clone was observed many times. The chain recombines TRBV7-2 with TRBJ2-7; 8 bases are shared with TRBD1. V was pared by 5 bases and J by 7 bases, with 4 bases of the junction left unmatched. The V gene's germline CDR1 is SGHTA and CDR2 FQGNSA. The CDR3 has 12 amino acids. The CDR3 sequence is CASSPGQGEQYF. The CDR3 DNA sequence: TGTGCCAGCAGCCCAGGACAGGGAGAGCAGTACTTC.

This clone occurred a few times. The genes are TRBV6-2 or TRBV6-3 and TRBJ1-6; D remains ambiguous. CDR3 size: 15 residues. Trimming shortened V by 3 bases and J by 7 bases, and 13 bases separated the two germline ends. The V gene's germline CDR1 is MNHEY and CDR2 SVGEGT. CDR3 region: CASSYAGMGNSPLHF. As DNA, the CDR3 is TGTGCCAGCAGTTATGCCGGGATGGGGAATTCACCCCTCCACTTT.

The CDR3 loop is CASGLVSRDRASLVSYEQYF. The CDR3 coding sequence is TGTGCTAGTGGTTTGGTAAGCCGGGACAGGGCCTCTCTCGTTTCCTACGAGCAGTACTTC. The rearrangement links TRBV12-5 to TRBJ2-7, with 9 positions matching TRBD1. Germline V lookup: CDR1 LGHNT, CDR2 FRNRAP. The CDR3 contains 20 residues. The V and J ends lost 0 bases and 1 base, in that order; junction bases with no gene match: 16. Drawing the rest from reference TRBV12-5 and TRBJ2-7, the complete variable domain is DARVTQTPRHKVTEMGQEVTMRCQPILGHNTVFWYRQTMMQGLELLAYFRNRAPLDDSGMPKDRFSAEMPDATLATLKIQPSEPRDSAVYFCASGLVSRDRASLVSYEQYFGPGTRLTVT.

Within the sample, this clone is medium-sized. CDR3 DNA: TGTGCCAGCAGCGTAGTGCGGGGGGGGGACTACGAGCAGTACTTC. This translates into CASSVVRGGDYEQYF. The V and J genes are TRBV9 and TRBJ2-7; TRBD2 agrees at 9 bases. In germline, CDR1 is SGDLS, CDR2 YYNGEE. The CDR3 is made up of 15 amino acids. V lost 0 bases to trimming and J lost 3 bases; unmatched junction nucleotides: 4.

As concerns this clone: The junction shows a germline mismatch at one end, possibly a read error. The chain carries TRBV15 and TRBJ2-1, with D uncertain. Germline values: CDR1 LNHNV, CDR2 YYDKDF (reference sequence). The CDR3 loop spans 15 amino acids. The CDR3 DNA reads as TGTGCCACCATCAGAGATCCGGTAGTTGGCAATGAGCAGTTCTTC. It codes for CATIRDPVVGNEQFF.

The gene calls are TRBV6-2 or TRBV6-3 and TRBJ2-7; D is uncertain. The V end was cut by 2 bases, the J end by 4 bases, with 15 bases between. Germline CDR1 MNHEY, CDR2 SVGEGT. The CDR3 is 15 residues long. The DNA of the CDR3 is TGTGCCAGCAGTTACACGAGTCTAACAGCATACGAGCAGTACTTC. Protein product: CASSYTSLTAYEQYF.

Sample share makes this clone large. The V and J genes are TRBV12-3 or TRBV12-4 and TRBJ2-2; D gene unclear. The length of the CDR3 is 13 residues. V was cut by 2 bases and J by 8 bases, with 9 bases left in between. For the CDR3, the DNA is TGTGCCAGCAGTTTAAGACTCGGAGGGGAGCTGTTTTTT. Translated, it gives CASSLRLGGELFF.